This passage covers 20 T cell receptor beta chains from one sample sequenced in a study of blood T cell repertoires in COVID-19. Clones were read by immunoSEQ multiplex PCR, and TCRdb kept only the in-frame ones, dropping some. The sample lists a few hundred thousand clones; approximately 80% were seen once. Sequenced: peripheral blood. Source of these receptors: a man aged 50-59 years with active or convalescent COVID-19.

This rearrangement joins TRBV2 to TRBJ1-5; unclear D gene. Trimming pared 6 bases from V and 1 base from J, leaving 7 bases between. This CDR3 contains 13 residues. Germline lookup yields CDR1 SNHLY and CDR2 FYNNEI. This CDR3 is CASSVESNQPQHF. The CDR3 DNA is TGTGCCAGCAGCGTAGAGAGCAATCAGCCCCAGCATTTT.

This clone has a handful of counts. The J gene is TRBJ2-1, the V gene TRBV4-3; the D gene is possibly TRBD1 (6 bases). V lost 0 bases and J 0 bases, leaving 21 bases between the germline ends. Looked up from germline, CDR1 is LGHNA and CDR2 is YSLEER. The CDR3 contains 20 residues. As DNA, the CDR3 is TGCGCCAGCAGCCAAGATTTCGGGCAGGGGTACCTGAGCTCCTACAATGAGCAGTTCTTC. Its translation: CASSQDFGQGYLSSYNEQFF.

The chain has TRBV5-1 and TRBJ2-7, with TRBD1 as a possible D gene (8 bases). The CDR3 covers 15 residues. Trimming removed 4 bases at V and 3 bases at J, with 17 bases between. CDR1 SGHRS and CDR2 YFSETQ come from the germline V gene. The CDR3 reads CASSPGGTGHYEQYF. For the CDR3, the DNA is TGCGCCAGCAGCCCCGGGGGGACAGGTCACTACGAGCAGTACTTC.

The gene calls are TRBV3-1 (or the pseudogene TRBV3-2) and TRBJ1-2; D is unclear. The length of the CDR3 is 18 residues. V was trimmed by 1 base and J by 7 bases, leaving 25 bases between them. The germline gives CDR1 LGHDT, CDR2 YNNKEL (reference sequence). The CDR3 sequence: CASSQGRLYSLLTGGYTF. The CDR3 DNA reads TGTGCCAGCAGCCAAGGACGCCTCTACTCCCTTCTCACGGGTGGCTACACCTTC.

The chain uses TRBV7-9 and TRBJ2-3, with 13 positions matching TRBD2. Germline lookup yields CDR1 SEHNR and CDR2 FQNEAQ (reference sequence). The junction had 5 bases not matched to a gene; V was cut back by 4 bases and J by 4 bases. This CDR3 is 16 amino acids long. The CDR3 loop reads CASSSLAGGPSDTQYF. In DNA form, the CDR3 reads TGTGCCAGCAGCTCACTAGCGGGGGGGCCGTCAGATACGCAGTATTTT.

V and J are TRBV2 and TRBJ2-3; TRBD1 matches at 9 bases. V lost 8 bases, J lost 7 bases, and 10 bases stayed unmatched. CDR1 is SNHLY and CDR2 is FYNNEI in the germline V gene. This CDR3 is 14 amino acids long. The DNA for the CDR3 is TGTGCCAGCTCGCGGGACAGGGATAGGAATACGCAGTATTTT. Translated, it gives CASSRDRDRNTQYF. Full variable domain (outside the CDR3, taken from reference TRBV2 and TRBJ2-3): EPEVTQTPSHQVTQMGQEVILRCVPISNHLYFYWYRQILGQKVEFLVSFYNNEISEKSEIFDDQFSVERPDGSNFTLKIRSTKLEDSAMYFCASSRDRDRNTQYFGPGTRLTVL.

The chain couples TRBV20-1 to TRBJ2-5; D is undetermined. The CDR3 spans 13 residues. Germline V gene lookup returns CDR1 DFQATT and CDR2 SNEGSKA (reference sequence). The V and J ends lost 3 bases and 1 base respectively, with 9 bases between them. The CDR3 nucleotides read TGCAGTGCTAGTGTCCACTTCCAAGAGACCCAGTACTTC. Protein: CSASVHFQETQYF.

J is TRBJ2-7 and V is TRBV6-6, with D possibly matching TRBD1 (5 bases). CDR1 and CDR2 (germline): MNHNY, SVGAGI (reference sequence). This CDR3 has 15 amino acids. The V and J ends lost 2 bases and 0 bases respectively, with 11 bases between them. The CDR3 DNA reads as TGTGCCAGCAGTTACAGTGACAGCAGCTCCTACGAGCAGTACTTC. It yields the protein CASSYSDSSSYEQYF.

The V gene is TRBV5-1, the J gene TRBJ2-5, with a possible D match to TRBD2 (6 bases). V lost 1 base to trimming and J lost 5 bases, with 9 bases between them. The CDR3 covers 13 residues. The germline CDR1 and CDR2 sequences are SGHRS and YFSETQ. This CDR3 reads CASSLSGRETQYF. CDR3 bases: TGCGCCAGCAGCTTGAGTGGGAGGGAGACCCAGTACTTC.

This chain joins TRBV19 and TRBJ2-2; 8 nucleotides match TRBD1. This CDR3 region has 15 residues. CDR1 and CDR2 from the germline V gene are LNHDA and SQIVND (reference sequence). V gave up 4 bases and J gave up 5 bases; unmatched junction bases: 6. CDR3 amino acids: CASSSRDRRTGELFF. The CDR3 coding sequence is TGTGCCAGTAGTAGCAGGGACAGGAGGACCGGGGAGCTGTTTTTT.

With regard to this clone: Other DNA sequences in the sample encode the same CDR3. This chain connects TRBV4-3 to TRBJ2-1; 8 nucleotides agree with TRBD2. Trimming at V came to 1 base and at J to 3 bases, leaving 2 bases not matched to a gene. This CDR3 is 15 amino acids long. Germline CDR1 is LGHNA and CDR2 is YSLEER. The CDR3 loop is CASSQGLASYNEQFF. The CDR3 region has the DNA TGCGCCAGCAGCCAAGGACTAGCGAGCTACAATGAGCAGTTCTTC.

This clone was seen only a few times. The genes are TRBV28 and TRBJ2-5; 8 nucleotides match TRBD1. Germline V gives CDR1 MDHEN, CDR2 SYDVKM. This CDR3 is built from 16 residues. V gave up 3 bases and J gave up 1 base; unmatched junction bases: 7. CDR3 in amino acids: CASSFHGTGGQETQYF. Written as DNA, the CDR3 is TGTGCCAGCAGTTTCCACGGTACAGGGGGCCAAGAGACCCAGTACTTC.

The chain's CDR3 is CASSYSGGGQPQHF. CDR3 in DNA: TGTGCCAGCAGTTACTCGGGTGGGGGGCAGCCCCAGCATTTT. The chain is built from TRBV6-5 and TRBJ1-5; D may be TRBD1 (5 bases). Germline V lookup: CDR1 MNHEY, CDR2 SVGAGI. V was shortened by 0 bases and J by 7 bases, with 10 bases between the two germline ends. The CDR3 runs 14 residues.

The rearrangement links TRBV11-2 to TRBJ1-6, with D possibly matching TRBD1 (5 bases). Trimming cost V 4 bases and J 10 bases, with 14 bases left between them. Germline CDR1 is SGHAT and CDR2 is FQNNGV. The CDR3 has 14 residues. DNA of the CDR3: TGTGCCAGCAGCTCCCAGTGGGGGGACTCACCCCTCCACTTT. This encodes CASSSQWGDSPLHF.

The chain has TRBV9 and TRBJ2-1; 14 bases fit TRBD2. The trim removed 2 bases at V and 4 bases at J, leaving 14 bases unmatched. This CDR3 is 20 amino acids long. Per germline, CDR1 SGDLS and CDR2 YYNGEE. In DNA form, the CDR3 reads TGTGCCAGCAGCGTCGGGGGAAACCGACTAGCGGGAGGGCCTTACAATGAGCAGTTCTTC. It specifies CASSVGGNRLAGGPYNEQFF. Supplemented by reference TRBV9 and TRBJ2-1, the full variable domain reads DSGVTQTPKHLITATGQRVTLRCSPRSGDLSVYWYQQSLDQGLQFLIQYYNGEERAKGNILERFSAQQFPDLHSELNLSSLELGDSALYFCASSVGGNRLAGGPYNEQFFGPGTRLTVL.

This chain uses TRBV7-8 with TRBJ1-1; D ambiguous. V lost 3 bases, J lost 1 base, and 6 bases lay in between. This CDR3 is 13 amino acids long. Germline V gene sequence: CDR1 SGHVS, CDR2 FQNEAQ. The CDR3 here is CASSFRQNTEAFF. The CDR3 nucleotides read TGTGCCAGCAGCTTCCGACAGAACACTGAAGCTTTCTTT. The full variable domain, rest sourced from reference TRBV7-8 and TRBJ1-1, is GAGVSQSPRYKVAKRGQDVALRCDPISGHVSLFWYQQALGQGPEFLTYFQNEAQLDKSGLPSDRFFAERPEGSVSTLKIQRTQQEDSAVYLCASSFRQNTEAFFGQGTRLTVV.

CDR3 sequence: CASSLQVGSGNTIYF. CDR3 nucleotides: TGTGCCAGCAGTCTACAGGTTGGCTCTGGAAACACCATATATTTT. The V gene is TRBV5-4, the J gene TRBJ1-3, with D maybe TRBD1 (5 bases). The CDR3 is 15 residues long. Germline CDR1 reads SGHNT; CDR2 reads YYREEE (reference sequence). V was pared by 5 bases and J by 0 bases, with 12 bases between.

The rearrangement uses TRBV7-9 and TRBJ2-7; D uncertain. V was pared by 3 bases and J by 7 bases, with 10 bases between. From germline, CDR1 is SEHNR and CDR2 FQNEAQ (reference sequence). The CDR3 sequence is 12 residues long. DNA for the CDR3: TGTGCCAGCAGCTTTTCGGTGCGAGAGCAGTACTTC. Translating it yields CASSFSVREQYF. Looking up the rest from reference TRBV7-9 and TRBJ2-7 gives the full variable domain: DTGVSQNPRHKITKRGQNVTFRCDPISEHNRLYWYRQTLGQGPEFLTYFQNEAQLEKSRLLSDRFSAERPKGSFSTLEIQRTEQGDSAMYLCASSFSVREQYFGPGTRLTVT.

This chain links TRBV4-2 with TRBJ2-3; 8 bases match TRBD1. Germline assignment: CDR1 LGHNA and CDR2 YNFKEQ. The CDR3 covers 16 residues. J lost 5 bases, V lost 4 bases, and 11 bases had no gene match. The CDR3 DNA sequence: TGTGCCAGCAGCCGGACATTCAGGGGGCGGCAAGATACGCAGTATTTT. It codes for CASSRTFRGRQDTQYF.

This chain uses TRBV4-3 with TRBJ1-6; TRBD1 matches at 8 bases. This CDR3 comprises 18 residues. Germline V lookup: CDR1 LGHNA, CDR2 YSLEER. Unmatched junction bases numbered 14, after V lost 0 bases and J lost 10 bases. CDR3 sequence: CASSQDHYSGGVLSPLHF. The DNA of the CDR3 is TGCGCCAGCAGCCAAGACCACTACTCAGGGGGCGTATTATCACCCCTCCACTTT.